The rows below give T cell receptor beta chains drawn from one sample of a study of regulatory T cells in long-lasting Graves disease. Via MiXCR, TCRdb re-called the multiplex PCR reads, giving one row per CDR3 protein. The table shows roughly 450,000 distinct CDR3 sequences, with 22% occurring only once. Source: peripheral blood mononuclear cells (PBMCs), taken when the disease was refractory, from a patient treated with antithyroid drugs. Source of these receptors: a female donor with Graves disease. CDR3s include the opening cysteine and the closing phenylalanine or tryptophan. The order of the fields is D gene, V gene, J gene, clone size, CDR3 DNA, CDR3 protein. D genes are given only for firm matches. Clone size, where shown, is once, few, many, or a class for clones that have expanded.

>.|TRBV7-2|TRBJ2-2|once
TGTGCCAGCAGCTCTCAAGTGATTTACACCGGGGAGCTGTTTTTT
CASSSQVIYTGELFF
>TRBD1|TRBV5-5|TRBJ2-4|.
TGTGCCAGCAGCCCTCTCCCGGGACAGGGGATGAACATTCAGTACTTC
CASSPLPGQGMNIQYF
>.|TRBV7-9|TRBJ2-7|many
TGTGCCAGCAGCCTTAACCAGGGGAACTACGAGCAGTACTTC
CASSLNQGNYEQYF
>TRBD2|TRBV7-2|TRBJ2-7|many
TGTGCCAGCAGCCTTAGCGGGGCGAACTACGAGCAGTACTTC
CASSLSGANYEQYF
>.|TRBV12-3/TRBV12-4|TRBJ1-1|many
TGTGCCAGCAGCTTCCTTACGAGTGGGGCTGAAGCTTTCTTT
CASSFLTSGAEAFF
>TRBD2|TRBV9|TRBJ2-5|.
TGTGCCAGCAGCCCCGGGACTAGCGGGAGGATAGAGACCCAGTACTTC
CASSPGTSGRIETQYF
>TRBD2|TRBV7-2|TRBJ2-5|few
TGTGCCAGCAGCTGGCAGGGAAGCGGGGGAGGGGAGACCCAGTACTTC
CASSWQGSGGGETQYF
>TRBD1|TRBV5-6|TRBJ1-2|few
TGTGCCACCGGGACAGGGAGAGTAACGGAAGGCTACACCTTC
CATGTGRVTEGYTF
>.|TRBV11-1|TRBJ2-5|many
TGTGCCAGCTACCCAGGTGGAGGAGAGACCCAGTACTTC
CASYPGGGETQYF
>TRBD1|TRBV5-1|TRBJ1-2|.
TGCGCCAGCGGGACAGGGGGCGATAACTATGGCTACACCTTC
CASGTGGDNYGYTF
>.|TRBV28|TRBJ1-3|many
TGTGCCAGCGATGCAGGGGCGAGCTCTGGAAACACCATATATTTT
CASDAGASSGNTIYF
>.|TRBV6-1|TRBJ1-5|many
TGTGCCAGCAAGCAGACAGTACCTCAGCCCCAGCATTTT
CASKQTVPQPQHF
>.|TRBV30|TRBJ1-1|few
TGTGCCTCAGGGGCCGCAAAGAACACTGAAGCTTTCTTT
CASGAAKNTEAFF
>.|TRBV19|TRBJ1-5|few
TGTGCCAGTAGTATAGAAAGGGACGGGAATCAGCCCCAGCATTTT
CASSIERDGNQPQHF
>TRBD1|TRBV28|TRBJ1-1|many
TGTGCCAGCAGTCTTGGACAGGGGGTCATGAACACTGAAGCTTTCTTT
CASSLGQGVMNTEAFF
>TRBD1|TRBV28|TRBJ2-5|many
TGTGCCAGCAGTCCGAAGGACAGGGGAGAGACCCAGTACTTC
CASSPKDRGETQYF
>.|TRBV7-2|TRBJ1-6|many
TGTGCCAGCAGCTTCCTCGAGGGGTCAGGCTCACCCCTCCACTTT
CASSFLEGSGSPLHF
>TRBD2|TRBV4-1|TRBJ2-3|.
TGCGCCAGTCGACTAGCGGGAGAAGATACGCAGTATTTT
CASRLAGEDTQYF
>.|TRBV2|TRBJ1-1|many
TGTGCCAGCAGTGTTAGCCACATGAACACTGAAGCTTTCTTT
CASSVSHMNTEAFF
>.|TRBV7-8|TRBJ2-7|many
TGTGCCAGCAGCACCCAATCCTACGAGCAGTACTTC
CASSTQSYEQYF
>TRBD2|TRBV29-1|TRBJ2-7|few
TGCAGCGTTGAACTAGCGGGACCGGCCTACGAGCAGTACTTC
CSVELAGPAYEQYF
>.|TRBV6-1|TRBJ1-5|.
TGTGCCAGCAGTGTGGGGGGGGTTAATCAGCCCCAGCATTTT
CASSVGGVNQPQHF
>TRBD1|TRBV6-1|TRBJ1-5|many
TGTGCCAGCAGTGAGGGACAGGGGTTTCAGCCCCAGCATTTT
CASSEGQGFQPQHF
>.|TRBV19|TRBJ2-1|.
TGTGCCAGTAATCCCGGACACCGAAACAATGAGCAGTTCTTC
CASNPGHRNNEQFF
>.|TRBV12-3/TRBV12-4|TRBJ2-5|many
TGTGCCAGCAGGCAACTGGGGAGGGAGACCCAGTACTTC
CASRQLGRETQYF
>.|TRBV28|TRBJ2-3|.
TGTGCCAGCAGCTATGCCGGCACAGATACGCAGTATTTT
CASSYAGTDTQYF
>.|TRBV7-2|TRBJ2-2|many
TGTGCCAGCAGCTTAGTTGTGGGAATAGACACCGGGGAGCTGTTTTTT
CASSLVVGIDTGELFF
>.|TRBV28|TRBJ1-1|.
TGTGCCAGCAGATTTTTAGGGCAGGAGTACACTGAAGCTTTCTTT
CASRFLGQEYTEAFF
>TRBD1|TRBV12-3/TRBV12-4|TRBJ1-2|.
TGTGCCAGCAGTTTTGACAGGGGAATTGGCTACACCTTC
CASSFDRGIGYTF
>TRBD1|TRBV2|TRBJ2-7|many
TGTGCCAGCAGTGGATACAGGGGGCGCGAGCAGTACTTC
CASSGYRGREQYF
>TRBD2|TRBV24-1|TRBJ2-3|.
TGTGCCACCAGTGATACGGGACTAGACACAGATACGCAGTATTTT
CATSDTGLDTDTQYF
>TRBD2|TRBV29-1|TRBJ2-5|few
TGCAGCGTCTTAGCGGGGGGGTTAGAGACCCAGTACTTC
CSVLAGGLETQYF
>.|TRBV12-5|TRBJ2-5|many
TGTGCTAGTGGTTTGGGGGGGACCCAGTACTTC
CASGLGGTQYF
>.|TRBV7-2|TRBJ2-7|.
TGTGCCAGCAGGCAGCTTACCTACGAGCAGTACTTC
CASRQLTYEQYF
>.|TRBV24-1|TRBJ2-2|few
TGTGCCACCAGTGAGCAGGGCGTCGGGGAGCTGTTTTTT
CATSEQGVGELFF
>TRBD1|TRBV28|TRBJ1-2|.
TGTGCCAGCAGGGGACAGGGCCTAACTAACTATGGCTACACCTTC
CASRGQGLTNYGYTF
>TRBD1|TRBV20-1|TRBJ1-2|.
TGCAGTGCTAGAGATGTGGACAGGGGGCGTTTGTCGGGCTACACCTTC
CSARDVDRGRLSGYTF
>.|TRBV30|TRBJ1-4|.
TGTGCCTGGAGTGTACAACCCCAAAAACTGTTTTTT
CAWSVQPQKLFF
>TRBD2|TRBV20-1|TRBJ2-5|many
TGCAGTGCCCCTACCGGGACTAGCGGTCAAGAGACCCAGTACTTC
CSAPTGTSGQETQYF
>.|TRBV12-3/TRBV12-4|TRBJ2-2|.
TGTGCCAGCAGGGGGGGTAACGGGGCGAACACCGGGGAGCTGTTTTTT
CASRGGNGANTGELFF
>.|TRBV6-1|TRBJ1-1|many
TGTGCCAGCAGCAGACGGACGGCTAACACTGAAGCTTTCTTT
CASSRRTANTEAFF
>.|TRBV28|TRBJ1-6|many
TGTGCCAGCAGTCCTATACAGGGTCGAAATTCACCCCTCCACTTT
CASSPIQGRNSPLHF
>TRBD1|TRBV6-9|TRBJ1-1|.
TGTGCCAGCAGTTACCAGGGGGCGGGAGGCACTGAAGCTTTCTTT
CASSYQGAGGTEAFF
>.|TRBV11-2|TRBJ2-7|.
TGTGCCAGCTCGAGGGGGGACCCGGGCGAGCAGTACTTC
CASSRGDPGEQYF
>.|TRBV19|TRBJ1-3|.
TGTGCCAGTGCTCCGCTTGGCGGCAGGGCCCCAAACACCATATATTTT
CASAPLGGRAPNTIYF
>.|TRBV6-1|TRBJ1-2|.
TGTGCCAGCAGCATGGCTGGCTATGGCTACACCTTC
CASSMAGYGYTF
>TRBD1|TRBV5-1|TRBJ1-3|.
TGCGCCAGCAGCTGGGGACAGACCTCCCCTGGAAACACCATATATTTT
CASSWGQTSPGNTIYF
>.|TRBV5-1|TRBJ1-2|.
TGCGCCAGCAGCTTGATGGGCGAAGGCTACACCTTC
CASSLMGEGYTF
>.|TRBV6-5|TRBJ1-4|many
TGTGCCAGCAGTTACTCGCTTGGGAGCGAAAAACTGTTTTTT
CASSYSLGSEKLFF
>.|TRBV7-8|TRBJ1-2|.
TGTGCCAGCAGCTTATGGGCAGGGACTTATGGCTACACCTTC
CASSLWAGTYGYTF
>TRBD2|TRBV7-8|TRBJ2-5|many
TGTGCCAGCAGCTTAACCCGGGGGGGAATCCAAGAGACCCAGTACTTC
CASSLTRGGIQETQYF
>.|TRBV12-3/TRBV12-4|TRBJ1-1|.
TGTGCCAGCAGGCACTCGGGGGAAGCTTTCTTT
CASRHSGEAFF